Listed below are T cell receptor beta chains from one sample, sequenced in a study of neurological immune-mediated disorders. TCRdb passed the 5' RACE reads through MiXCR, listing each CDR3 protein once. This table has under 80,000 distinct CDR3 sequences, 5.2% appearing once. Sample: PBMCs. Receptor source: a woman aged 30 to 39 with multiple sclerosis. Each CDR3 is given with its conserved first and last residue. A D gene is named only where the DNA matches it firmly. Clone size is not always given. Where it is, it says once, few, many or a class for expanded clones.

clone_size j_call v_call d_call cdr3_nt cdr3_aa
many TRBJ1-5 TRBV4-1 TRBD1 TGCGCCAGCAGCCGCTCCGGGACAGGGGGCTATAGCAATCAGCCCCAGCATTTT CASSRSGTGGYSNQPQHF
many TRBJ2-4 TRBV5-1 NA TGCGCCAGCAGCCCGACAGCGCTTTTAGCCAAAAACATTCAGTACTTC CASSPTALLAKNIQYF
few TRBJ2-3 TRBV21-1 NA TGTGCCAGCAGCCGTAAATTGAGGACGCAGTATTTT CASSRKLRTQYF
NA TRBJ2-1 TRBV5-6 NA TGTGCCAGCAGCTTGGAACTGGGTGCGTCCTACAATGAGCAGTTCTTC CASSLELGASYNEQFF
NA TRBJ2-7 TRBV6-1 TRBD1 TGTGCCAGCAGGGAACAGGGGGCTTCCTACGAGCAGTACTTC CASREQGASYEQYF
NA TRBJ2-1 TRBV7-6 NA TGTGCCAGCAGACAAGATGGGGTCTCGGAGCAGTTCTTC CASRQDGVSEQFF
many TRBJ1-1 TRBV5-1 NA TGCGCCAGCAGCGAACAGAACACTGAAGCTTTCTTT CASSEQNTEAFF
many TRBJ1-3 TRBV5-6 NA TGTGCCAGCAGCTTGTCCCGTACTCTGTACTCTGGAAACACCATATATTTT CASSLSRTLYSGNTIYF
many TRBJ2-1 TRBV10-3 NA TGTGCCATCAGTGTTCAGGGTATCAGGAATGAGCAGTTCTTC CAISVQGIRNEQFF
many TRBJ1-6 TRBV12-3/TRBV12-4 TRBD1 TGTGCCAGCATGCTACAGGGGAGGAATTCACCCCTCCACTTT CASMLQGRNSPLHF
many TRBJ2-7 TRBV12-3/TRBV12-4 TRBD2 TGTGCCAGCAGTTTGGAGCGGGGTTCCTACGAGCAGTACTTC CASSLERGSYEQYF
many TRBJ1-2 TRBV20-1 NA TGCAGTGCTAGAGGATACAGCTCCAACTATGGCTACACCTTC CSARGYSSNYGYTF
NA TRBJ2-1 TRBV5-6 TRBD1 TGTGCCAGCAGCTGGGGGACAGGGGTGAATGAGCAGTTCTTC CASSWGTGVNEQFF
NA TRBJ1-5 TRBV12-3/TRBV12-4 NA TGTGCCAGCAGTCCCATCCCTCAGCCCCAGCATTTT CASSPIPQPQHF
NA TRBJ2-7 TRBV4-2 NA TGTGCCAGCAGCCAAGGGGACGGGACCTACGAGCAGTACTTC CASSQGDGTYEQYF
many TRBJ2-3 TRBV20-1 NA TGCAGTGCTAGAGGGGGGGATACGCAGTATTTT CSARGGDTQYF
NA TRBJ2-3 TRBV4-1 NA TGCGCCAGCAGCCAAGAACGGGTAGCCCGGGGCACAGATACGCAGTATTTT CASSQERVARGTDTQYF
medium-sized TRBJ2-2 TRBV10-3 NA TGTGCCATCAGTGAAGACACCGGGGAGCTGTTTTTT CAISEDTGELFF
many TRBJ1-6 TRBV3-1 NA TGTGCCAGCAGCCAACATAATTCACCCCTCCACTTT CASSQHNSPLHF
NA TRBJ1-6 TRBV7-6 NA TGTGCCAGCAGCTCCCAGAATAATTCACCCCTCCACTTT CASSSQNNSPLHF
many TRBJ2-3 TRBV29-1 NA TGCAGCGTTGCAGGCGCGGCTGGGCGGAAAGATACGCAGTATTTT CSVAGAAGRKDTQYF
many TRBJ2-1 TRBV7-2 TRBD1 TGTGCCAGCAGAAGACAGGGTTTGGGAAATGAGCAGTTCTTC CASRRQGLGNEQFF
many TRBJ2-5 TRBV20-1 NA TGCAGTGCTAGAAAGGAGACCCAGTACTTC CSARKETQYF
once TRBJ2-2 TRBV24-1 NA TGTGCCACCAGTGATTCAGGGTCATACACCGGGGAGCTGTTTTTT CATSDSGSYTGELFF
many TRBJ1-1 TRBV9 TRBD1 TGTGCCAGCAGCGTAGGGACAGGGGGGGACACTGAAGCTTTCTTT CASSVGTGGDTEAFF
NA TRBJ1-5 TRBV20-1 NA TGCAGTGCCCTTATGGGACACATGAATCAGCCCCAGCATTTT CSALMGHMNQPQHF
few TRBJ1-6 TRBV6-1 NA TGTGCCAGCACCGGGCGGAGCCTTAATTCACCCCTCAACTTT CASTGRSLNSPLNF
many TRBJ2-2 TRBV5-1 TRBD1 TGCGCCAGCCAGGGGGCGAAAAACACCGGGGAGCTGTTTTTT CASQGAKNTGELFF
many TRBJ2-3 TRBV20-1 NA TGCAGTGCCTCAGGGTGGACAGATACGCAGTATTTT CSASGWTDTQYF
NA TRBJ1-4 TRBV7-3 NA TGTGCCAGCAGCTCAACCGGACCGGGACCCCCTAAAACTACTAATGAAAAACTGTTTTTT CASSSTGPGPPKTTNEKLFF
NA TRBJ1-2 TRBV7-9 NA TGTGCCAGCAGCTCCAGCACCGGGACTAGTGGCTACACCTTC CASSSSTGTSGYTF
many TRBJ2-7 TRBV5-1 TRBD2 TGCGCCAGCAGCTTGGAAGCGGGGCACTACGAGCAGTACTTC CASSLEAGHYEQYF
many TRBJ1-1 TRBV3-1 NA TGTGCCAGCAGCCAGGACCTTACAGAGATGAACACTGAAGCTTTCTTT CASSQDLTEMNTEAFF
many TRBJ2-7 TRBV20-1 NA TGCAGTGCTAGTGACCCCATCTCGTTAGGGGTGAATTCCTACGAGCAGTACTTC CSASDPISLGVNSYEQYF
many TRBJ2-5 TRBV9 TRBD2 TGTGCCAGCAGCAATAGCGGGGGGCCAGAGACCCAGTACTTC CASSNSGGPETQYF
many TRBJ2-3 TRBV6-5 NA TGTGCCAGCAGTTACGCGGAGGGGGTAGCTAGCACAGATACGCAGTATTTT CASSYAEGVASTDTQYF
few TRBJ2-5 TRBV5-5 NA TGTGCCAGCAGCCTAAACAGGTGGGGGGAAGAGACCCAGTACTTC CASSLNRWGEETQYF
few TRBJ2-1 TRBV29-1 NA TGCAGCGTATGGGACGGCTACAATGAGCAGTTCTTC CSVWDGYNEQFF
many TRBJ2-5 TRBV20-1 TRBD1 TGCAGTGCTAGGACACAGGGGCCGAAGTGGAACCAGTACTTC CSARTQGPKWNQYF
many TRBJ2-3 TRBV5-5 TRBD2 TGTGCCAGCAGGCGGGCCGGACTAGCGGGTGCAGATACGCAGTATTTT CASRRAGLAGADTQYF
few TRBJ1-2 TRBV29-1 NA TGCAGCGTCGAAACGGACTATGGCTACACCTTC CSVETDYGYTF
few TRBJ1-1 TRBV5-6 NA TGTGCCAGCAGCCCTCCCCGGGGTCGGTCAACTCACACTGAAGCTTTCTTT CASSPPRGRSTHTEAFF
many TRBJ2-3 TRBV5-1 NA TGCGCCAGCAGCTTGGGTCTCAGTACCACAGATACGCAGTATTTT CASSLGLSTTDTQYF
once TRBJ1-1 TRBV5-1 NA TGCACCAGCAGCTTGGCGGGGTCTGAAGCTTTCTTT CTSSLAGSEAFF
many TRBJ2-3 TRBV5-6 NA TGTGCCAGCAGCTTGGCCAACCTAAACGGGGATACGCAGTATTTT CASSLANLNGDTQYF